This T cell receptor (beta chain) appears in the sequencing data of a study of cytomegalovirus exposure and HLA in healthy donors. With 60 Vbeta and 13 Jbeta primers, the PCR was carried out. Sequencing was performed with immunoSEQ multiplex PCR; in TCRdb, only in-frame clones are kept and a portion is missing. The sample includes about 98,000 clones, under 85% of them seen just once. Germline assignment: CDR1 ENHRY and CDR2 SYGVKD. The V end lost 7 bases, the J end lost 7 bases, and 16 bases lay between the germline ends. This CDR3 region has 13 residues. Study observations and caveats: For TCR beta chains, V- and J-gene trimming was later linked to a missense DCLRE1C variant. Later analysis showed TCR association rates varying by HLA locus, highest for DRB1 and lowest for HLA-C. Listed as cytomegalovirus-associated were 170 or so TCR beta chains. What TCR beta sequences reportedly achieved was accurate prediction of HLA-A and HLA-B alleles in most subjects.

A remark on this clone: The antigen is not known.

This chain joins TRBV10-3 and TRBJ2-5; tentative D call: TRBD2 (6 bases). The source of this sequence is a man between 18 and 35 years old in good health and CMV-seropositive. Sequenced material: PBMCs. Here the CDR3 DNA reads TGTGCCATCACCCCGGACGGGAGTGGGACCCAGTACTTC. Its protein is CAITPDGSGTQYF.